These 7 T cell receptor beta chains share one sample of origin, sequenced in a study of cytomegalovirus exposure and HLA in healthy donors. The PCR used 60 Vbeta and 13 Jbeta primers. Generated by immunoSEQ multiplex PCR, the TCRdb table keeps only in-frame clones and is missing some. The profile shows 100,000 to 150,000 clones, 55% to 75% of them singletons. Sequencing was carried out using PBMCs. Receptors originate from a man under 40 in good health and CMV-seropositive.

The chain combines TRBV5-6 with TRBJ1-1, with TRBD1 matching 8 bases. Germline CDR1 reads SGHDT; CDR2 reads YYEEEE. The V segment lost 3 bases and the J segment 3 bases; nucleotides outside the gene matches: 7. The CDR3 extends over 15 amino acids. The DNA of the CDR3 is TGTGCCAGCAGCTCGGCAGGGGGCAACGACACTGAAGCTTTCTTT. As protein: CASSSAGGNDTEAFF.

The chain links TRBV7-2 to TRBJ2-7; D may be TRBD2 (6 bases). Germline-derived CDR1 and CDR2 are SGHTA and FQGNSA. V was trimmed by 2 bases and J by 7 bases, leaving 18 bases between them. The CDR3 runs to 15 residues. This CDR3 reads CASSLTPGHGGEQYF. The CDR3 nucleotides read TGTGCCAGCAGCTTAACACCCGGCCACGGAGGGGAGCAGTACTTC.

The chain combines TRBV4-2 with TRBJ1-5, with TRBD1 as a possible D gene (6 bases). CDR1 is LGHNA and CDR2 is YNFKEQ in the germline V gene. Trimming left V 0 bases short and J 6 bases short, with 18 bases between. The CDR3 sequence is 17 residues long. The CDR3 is CASSQEGGPVRGQPQHF. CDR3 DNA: TGTGCCAGCAGCCAAGAGGGGGGGCCAGTAAGGGGTCAGCCCCAGCATTTT.

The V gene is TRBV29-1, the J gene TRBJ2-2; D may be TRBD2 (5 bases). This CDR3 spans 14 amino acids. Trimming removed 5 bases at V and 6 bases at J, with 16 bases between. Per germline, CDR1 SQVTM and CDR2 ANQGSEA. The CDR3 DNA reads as TGCAGCGTTCCCAGGAATAGGGAGTCCGGGGAGCTGTTTTTT. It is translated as CSVPRNRESGELFF.

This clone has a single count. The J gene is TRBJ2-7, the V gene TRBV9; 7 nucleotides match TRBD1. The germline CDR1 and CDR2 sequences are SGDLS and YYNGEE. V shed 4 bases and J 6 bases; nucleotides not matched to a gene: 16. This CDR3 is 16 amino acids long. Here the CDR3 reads CASSPQVAGGLFEQYF. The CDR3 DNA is TGTGCCAGCAGCCCCCAGGTGGCAGGGGGTTTGTTCGAGCAGTACTTC.

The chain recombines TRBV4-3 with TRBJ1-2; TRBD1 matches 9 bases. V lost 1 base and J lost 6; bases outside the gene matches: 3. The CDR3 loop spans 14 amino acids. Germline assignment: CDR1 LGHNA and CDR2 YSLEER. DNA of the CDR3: TGCGCCAGCAGCCAAGGCGGGACAGGGCATGGCTACACCTTC. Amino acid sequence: CASSQGGTGHGYTF.

The CDR3 is CASSAQQGATYEQYF. CDR3 bases: TGTGCCAGCAGCGCGCAACAGGGGGCCACCTACGAGCAGTACTTC. This chain uses TRBV9 with TRBJ2-7; TRBD1 matches 9 bases. Germline-derived CDR1 and CDR2 are SGDLS and YYNGEE. The CDR3 runs to 15 residues. Unmatched junction bases numbered 6, after V lost 3 bases and J lost 2 bases.